Following are 29 T cell receptor beta chains from one sample sequenced in a study of T cell responses to AZD1222 COVID-19 vaccine. The assay was immunoSEQ multiplex PCR, and TCRdb's table has in-frame clones only and misses some. The sample lists 90,000 to 150,000 clones; 88% were seen once. Sample: peripheral blood, taken on day 0 of AZD1222 vaccination. The receptors come from an adult in good health.

This clone was counted a single time. V gene TRBV19 combines with J gene TRBJ2-2, with D perhaps matching TRBD1 (6 bases). Germline V gives CDR1 LNHDA, CDR2 SQIVND (reference sequence). Trimming removed 3 bases at V and 6 bases at J, with 14 bases between. The CDR3 runs to 15 residues. CDR3 bases: TGTGCCAGTAGTATGGGAAGGGGGACGGCCGGGGAGCTGTTTTTT. Residues: CASSMGRGTAGELFF.

The chain has TRBV19 and TRBJ1-1, with D unresolved. Germline V CDR1 and CDR2: LNHDA, SQIVND (reference sequence). The length of the CDR3 is 14 residues. Trimming shortened V by 6 bases and J by 2 bases, and 13 bases separated the two germline ends. In DNA, the CDR3 is TGTGCCAGTAGACCCTTGCGGGAAAACACTGAAGCTTTCTTT. It encodes CASRPLRENTEAFF.

This sequence joins TRBV5-1 and TRBJ1-2, with 8 bases identical to TRBD1. Germline V CDR1 and CDR2: SGHRS, YFSETQ. This CDR3 contains 13 residues. The V and J ends lost 4 bases and 7 bases, in that order; junction bases with no gene match: 6. CDR3 region: CASSRDRTGGYTF. The CDR3 DNA sequence: TGCGCCAGCAGCCGGGACAGGACCGGTGGCTACACCTTC. The full variable domain, with the rest looked up from reference TRBV5-1 and TRBJ1-2, is KAGVTQTPRYLIKTRGQQVTLSCSPISGHRSVSWYQQTPGQGLQFLFEYFSETQRNKGNFPGRFSGRQFSNSRSEMNVSTLELGDSALYLCASSRDRTGGYTFGSGTRLTVV.

The rearrangement links TRBV4-3 to TRBJ1-1, with 10 bases fitting TRBD1. Germline trimming cut 4 bases from V and 0 bases from J; bases unmatched to any gene: 5. Germline CDR1 is LGHNA and CDR2 is YSLEER. This CDR3 has 16 residues. CDR3 loop: CASSPRTGGMNTEAFF. The CDR3 nucleotides are TGCGCCAGCAGCCCAAGGACAGGGGGTATGAACACTGAAGCTTTCTTT.

The V and J genes are TRBV4-2 and TRBJ2-7; 11 nucleotides align to TRBD1. Per germline, CDR1 LGHNA and CDR2 YNFKEQ. There are 15 residues in the CDR3. J was trimmed by 6 bases and V by 0 bases; bases with no gene match: 4. Here the CDR3 reads CASSQEGQGGAEQYF. The CDR3 nucleotides read TGTGCCAGCAGCCAAGAGGGACAGGGGGGGGCCGAGCAGTACTTC.

The chain recombines TRBV4-2 with TRBJ2-7; 9 bases align to TRBD2. V shed 4 bases, J shed 3 bases, and the junction held 7 bases outside the gene matches. The V gene's germline CDR1 is LGHNA and CDR2 YNFKEQ. CDR3 size: 15 residues. The CDR3 coding sequence is TGTGCCAGCAGCCCCTTTGGGACTAGCATCTACGAGCAGTACTTC. This sequence encodes CASSPFGTSIYEQYF.

The rearrangement uses TRBV18 and TRBJ1-1; no clear D gene. Germline values: CDR1 KGHSH, CDR2 LQKENI. Trimming removed 2 bases from V and 1 base from J, with 8 bases in between. The CDR3 consists of 14 residues. The CDR3 coding sequence is TGTGCCAGCTCACCAATGCCAGGGAACACTGAAGCTTTCTTT. It translates to CASSPMPGNTEAFF.

The V and J genes are TRBV2 and TRBJ1-2; the D gene is possibly TRBD1 (6 bases). This CDR3 is 13 amino acids long. V shed 2 bases and J shed 11 bases, with 15 bases lying between them. Per the germline V gene, CDR1 is SNHLY and CDR2 is FYNNEI. The DNA of the CDR3 is TGTGCCAGCAGTGAATCGTTGAAGGGACAATACACCTTC. This encodes CASSESLKGQYTF. Together with reference TRBV2 and TRBJ1-2, the CDR3 gives the full variable domain: EPEVTQTPSHQVTQMGQEVILRCVPISNHLYFYWYRQILGQKVEFLVSFYNNEISEKSEIFDDQFSVERPDGSNFTLKIRSTKLEDSAMYFCASSESLKGQYTFGSGTRLTVV.

The chain has TRBV25-1 and TRBJ1-1; D uncertain. Deletions cut 1 base from V and 5 bases from J, with 11 bases between. CDR3 length: 14 amino acids. Germline V gives CDR1 MGHDK, CDR2 SYGVNS. CDR3: CASSEFRGSTEAFF. CDR3 DNA sequence: TGTGCCAGCAGTGAATTTCGGGGTAGTACTGAAGCTTTCTTT.

This chain joins TRBV9 and TRBJ1-1; 7 nucleotides match TRBD1. This CDR3 is built from 15 residues. The germline V gene has CDR1 SGDLS and CDR2 YYNGEE. Trimming cost V 0 bases and J 2 bases; bases outside gene matches: 4. CDR3 loop: CASSVGGTANTEAFF. CDR3 DNA sequence: TGTGCCAGCAGCGTAGGTGGGACAGCTAACACTGAAGCTTTCTTT.

This chain joins TRBV6-2 or TRBV6-3 and TRBJ1-5; no definite D call. The length of the CDR3 is 16 residues. Germline CDR1 is MNHEY and CDR2 is SVGEGT. V lost 0 bases and J lost 0, with 9 bases in between. CDR3 in amino acids: CASSYSRRGSNQPQHF. The CDR3, as DNA: TGTGCCAGCAGTTACTCCCGGAGAGGTAGCAATCAGCCCCAGCATTTT.

The V and J genes are TRBV18 and TRBJ2-7; D remains ambiguous. This CDR3 spans 15 amino acids. The V end was cut by 0 bases, the J end by 0 bases, with 9 bases between. Looked up from germline, CDR1 is KGHSH and CDR2 is LQKENI. The CDR3 sequence: CASSPPSAASYEQYF. CDR3 nucleotide sequence: TGTGCCAGCTCACCACCGTCGGCAGCCTCCTACGAGCAGTACTTC.

The chain recombines TRBV5-1 with TRBJ1-1; D unclear. CDR3 length: 13 amino acids. CDR1 is SGHRS, CDR2 YFSETQ, per germline. Deletions cut 0 bases from V and 6 bases from J, with 9 bases between. The CDR3 DNA follows: TGCGCCAGCAGCTTGGAGCGTGGGGCTGAAGCTTTCTTT. Its protein product is CASSLERGAEAFF.

This clone was seen just once. The V gene is TRBV5-4, the J gene TRBJ1-1; no reliable D call. V shed 0 bases and J shed 4 bases, with 7 bases lying between them. Germline V gene sequence: CDR1 SGHNT, CDR2 YYREEE (reference sequence). The CDR3 loop spans 13 amino acids. DNA of the CDR3: TGTGCCAGCAGCTTGGGGGCCGTCACTGAAGCTTTCTTT. Translated, it gives CASSLGAVTEAFF.

The genes are TRBV18 and TRBJ2-5, with D uncertain. Trimming removed 7 bases at V and 5 bases at J, with 14 bases between. The CDR3 has 13 amino acids. Germline assignment: CDR1 KGHSH and CDR2 LQKENI. The CDR3 DNA reads as TGTGCCAGCTTCCCGGGCCCCAGGGAGACCCAGTACTTC. Its protein is CASFPGPRETQYF. The entire variable domain, with the rest obtained from reference TRBV18 and TRBJ2-5, is as follows: NAGVMQNPRHLVRRRGQEARLRCSPMKGHSHVYWYRQLPEEGLKFMVYLQKENIIDESGMPKERFSAEFPKEGPSILRIQQVVRGDSAAYFCASFPGPRETQYFGPGTRLLVL.

The chain joins TRBV6-5 to TRBJ1-3; no firm D call. This CDR3 spans 13 amino acids. The V and J ends lost 7 bases and 3 bases respectively, with 10 bases between them. From germline, CDR1 is MNHEY and CDR2 SVGAGI. Written as DNA, the CDR3 is TGTGCCAGCACCCCTTTGTTTGGAAACACCATATATTTT. It encodes CASTPLFGNTIYF.

The chain couples TRBV9 to TRBJ2-1; D uncertain. The germline V gene has CDR1 SGDLS and CDR2 YYNGEE. The CDR3 covers 12 residues. Trimming stripped 5 bases from V and 4 bases from J, with 7 bases between. The CDR3, as DNA: TGTGCCAGCAGTGGGGATTACAATGAGCAGTTCTTC. Its translation is CASSGDYNEQFF.

The chain has TRBV6-1 and TRBJ2-3; D may be TRBD1 (6 bases). The length of the CDR3 is 14 residues. Trimming took 3 bases from V and 6 from J, leaving 13 bases between them. CDR1 and CDR2 (germline): MNHNS, SASEGT. CDR3 protein: CASSEYRAEDTQYF. CDR3 DNA sequence: TGTGCCAGCAGTGAGTACAGGGCGGAGGATACGCAGTATTTT.

This clone was found a few times. This rearrangement joins TRBV27 to TRBJ1-1; TRBD1 aligns across 10 bases. Germline V CDR1 and CDR2: MNHEY, SMNVEV (reference sequence). This CDR3 spans 15 amino acids. V shed 2 bases and J 3 bases; nucleotides not matched to a gene: 3. The DNA of the CDR3 is TGTGCCAGCAGTTTAAGGACAGGGGGTGACACTGAAGCTTTCTTT. Protein sequence: CASSLRTGGDTEAFF.

This clone was observed once. V and J are TRBV7-9 and TRBJ1-2; 8 bases align to TRBD1. The CDR3 spans 18 residues. The germline CDR1 and CDR2 sequences are SEHNR and FQNEAQ (reference sequence). Trimming at V came to 1 base and at J to 5 bases, leaving 15 bases not matched to a gene. The CDR3 region is CASSLVTAGQGIPYGYTF. The DNA of the CDR3 is TGTGCCAGCAGCTTAGTAACCGCCGGACAGGGTATACCTTATGGCTACACCTTC.

The gene calls are TRBV6-2 or TRBV6-3 and TRBJ2-3; TRBD2 might be the D (7 bases). V dropped 7 bases and J dropped 2 bases, with 19 bases sitting between them. This CDR3 is built from 16 residues. Looked up from germline, CDR1 is MNHEY and CDR2 is SVGEGT. The DNA for the CDR3 is TGTGCCAGCACCCCCCGGAGCGGGGACATCACAGATACGCAGTATTTT. As protein: CASTPRSGDITDTQYF.

The chain employs TRBV2 and TRBJ2-2; D gene ambiguous. The CDR3 is 15 amino acids. Deletions cut 5 bases from V and 0 bases from J, with 10 bases between. The V gene's germline CDR1 is SNHLY and CDR2 FYNNEI. CDR3 in amino acids: CASSKVPANTGELFF. DNA of the CDR3: TGTGCCAGCAGTAAAGTCCCCGCGAACACCGGGGAGCTGTTTTTT.

This chain connects TRBV25-1 to TRBJ1-1; TRBD1 agrees at 7 bases. The J segment lost 9 bases and the V segment lost 5 bases, leaving 12 bases of the junction unmatched. CDR3 length: 14 amino acids. Per the germline V gene, CDR1 is MGHDK and CDR2 is SYGVNS. Here the CDR3 reads CASSKPGGAVKAFF. The DNA of the CDR3 is TGTGCCAGCAGTAAACCAGGGGGGGCAGTCAAAGCTTTCTTT.

The chain's CDR3 is CSVGPGSGANVLTF. The CDR3 nucleotides read TGCAGCGTTGGCCCAGGCAGCGGGGCCAACGTCCTGACTTTC. The chain links TRBV29-1 to TRBJ2-6, with D unclear. The V gene's germline CDR1 is SQVTM and CDR2 ANQGSEA. V was trimmed by 4 bases and J by 4 bases, leaving 11 bases between them. The CDR3 spans 14 residues.

The rearrangement links TRBV28 to TRBJ1-2; the D is unclear. Trimming pared 1 base from V and 3 bases from J, leaving 3 bases between. CDR3 length: 12 residues. The V gene's germline CDR1 is MDHEN and CDR2 SYDVKM. The CDR3, as DNA: TGTGCCAGCAGTTTATTTGACTATGGCTACACCTTC. This encodes CASSLFDYGYTF.

The chain links TRBV10-3 to TRBJ2-3; the D gene could be TRBD1 or TRBD2 (5 bases each). The germline gives CDR1 ENHRY, CDR2 SYGVKD. Trimming stripped 2 bases from V and 3 bases from J, with 9 bases between. The CDR3 covers 14 residues. DNA for the CDR3: TGTGCCATCAGTGAGGGGGGATCTACAGATACGCAGTATTTT. Its translation is CAISEGGSTDTQYF.

The gene calls are TRBV19 and TRBJ2-1; the D gene is possibly TRBD1 (8 bases). Germline assignment: CDR1 LNHDA and CDR2 SQIVND (reference sequence). The V gene lost 5 bases and the J gene lost 0 bases, with 14 bases spanning the gap. This CDR3 is built from 16 residues. The CDR3 DNA sequence: TGTGCCAGTAGTGGGAACAGGGGGGGCTCCTACAATGAGCAGTTCTTC. Translating gives CASSGNRGGSYNEQFF.

The J gene is TRBJ2-7, the V gene TRBV7-2; D uncertain. V lost 5 bases and J 6 bases, leaving 8 bases between the germline ends. CDR3 length equals 11 residues. Germline CDR1 reads SGHTA; CDR2 reads FQGNSA. The DNA of the CDR3 is TGTGCCAGCAGCACCGCATCCGAGCAGTACTTC. Amino acid sequence: CASSTASEQYF.

J is TRBJ2-1 and V is TRBV19; 7 bases align to TRBD1. V trimming: 1 base; J trimming: 4 bases; junction bases outside the gene matches: 4. Germline V lookup: CDR1 LNHDA, CDR2 SQIVND (reference sequence). The CDR3 totals 15 residues. The DNA for the CDR3 is TGTGCCAGTAGTATAGTAACAGGGGTTTACAATGAGCAGTTCTTC. Its protein is CASSIVTGVYNEQFF.